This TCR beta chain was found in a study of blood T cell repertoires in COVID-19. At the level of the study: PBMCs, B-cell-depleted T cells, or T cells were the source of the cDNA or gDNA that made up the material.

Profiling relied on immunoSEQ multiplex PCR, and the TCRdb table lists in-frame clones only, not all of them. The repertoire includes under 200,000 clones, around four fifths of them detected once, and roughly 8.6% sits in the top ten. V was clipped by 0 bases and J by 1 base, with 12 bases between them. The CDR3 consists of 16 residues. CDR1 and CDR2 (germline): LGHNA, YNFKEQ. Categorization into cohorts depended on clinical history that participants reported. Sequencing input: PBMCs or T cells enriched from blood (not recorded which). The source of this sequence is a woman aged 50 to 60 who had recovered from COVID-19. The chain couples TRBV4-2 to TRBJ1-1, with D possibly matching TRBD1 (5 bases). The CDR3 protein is CASSQDRGIQNTEAFF. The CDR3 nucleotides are TGTGCCAGCAGCCAAGATAGGGGAATCCAGAACACTGAAGCTTTCTTT.